The T cell receptor (beta chain) described here comes from a study of neurological immune-mediated disorders. Study conclusions and caveats: The most TCR clonal expansion was seen in HTLV-1-associated myelopathy, whereas the least was seen in multiple sclerosis, below the level in healthy controls.

In TCRdb, the 5' RACE reads were re-called with MiXCR into one record per CDR3 protein. The top ten hold around 6% of the sample, which has about 84,000 distinct CDR3 sequences, under 4.5% seen once. The trim removed 4 bases at V and 0 bases at J, leaving 13 bases unmatched. CDR3 length: 19 amino acids. The sample holds many counts of this clonotype. What it binds is unknown. Time point meaning: longitudinal time-point 3. The J gene is TRBJ2-2, the V gene TRBV12-3 or TRBV12-4; 8 nucleotides line up with TRBD2. Source material: PBMCs. This TCR derives from a woman aged 55 to 70 with multiple sclerosis. The CDR3 is CASSSHLGAGDANTGELFF. The CDR3 DNA reads TGTGCCAGCAGTTCCCACCTAGGAGCGGGGGACGCGAACACCGGGGAGCTGTTTTTT.